Listed here are 5 T cell receptor beta chains from one sample, sequenced in a study of cytomegalovirus exposure and HLA in healthy donors. PCR amplification relied on 60 Vbeta primers (plus 13 Jbeta primers). The repertoire was sequenced with immunoSEQ multiplex PCR; TCRdb's copy has only in-frame clones and lacks some. The sample records around 170,000 clones, 77% being singletons. The specimen was PBMCs. The receptors stem from a man aged 18 to 30 in good health and CMV-seronegative.

The chain combines TRBV4-3 with TRBJ2-1, with TRBD2 identical over 8 bases. V was pared by 0 bases and J by 6 bases, with 4 bases of the junction left unmatched. This CDR3 spans 15 amino acids. Germline V gene sequence: CDR1 LGHNA, CDR2 YSLEER. CDR3 sequence: CASSQERLATNEQFF. CDR3 nucleotide sequence: TGCGCCAGCAGCCAAGAAAGACTAGCGACCAATGAGCAGTTCTTC.

This clone was picked up a small number of times. The chain recombines TRBV4-2 with TRBJ2-1, with 10 bases matching TRBD2. The CDR3 loop spans 16 amino acids. With V trimmed by 2 bases and J by 8 bases, 9 bases remained unmatched. CDR1 LGHNA and CDR2 YNFKEQ come from the germline V gene. DNA for the CDR3: TGTGCCAGCAGCCAAAGGTTGAGCGGGGGGGCAGATGAGCAGTTCTTC. This gives the protein CASSQRLSGGADEQFF.

The chain carries TRBV5-1 and TRBJ2-2, with TRBD1 identical over 7 bases. There are 16 residues in the CDR3. Per germline, CDR1 SGHRS and CDR2 YFSETQ. The V and J ends lost 1 base and 2 bases, in that order; junction bases with no gene match: 5. CDR3 nucleotide sequence: TGCGCCAGCAGCTTGTCTACAGGGGCAAACACCGGGGAGCTGTTTTTT. Its translation: CASSLSTGANTGELFF.

V is TRBV19 and J is TRBJ2-2; 8 bases are shared with TRBD1. Per germline, CDR1 LNHDA and CDR2 SQIVND (reference sequence). The CDR3 spans 14 residues. With V trimmed by 5 bases and J by 6 bases, 5 bases remained unmatched. The CDR3: CASSPNRGAGELFF. Here the CDR3 DNA reads TGTGCCAGTAGTCCCAACAGGGGGGCCGGGGAGCTGTTTTTT.

The J gene is TRBJ2-3, the V gene TRBV12-5; a weak D match, TRBD2 (7 bases). This CDR3 is 19 amino acids long. V dropped 9 bases and J dropped 1 base, with 29 bases sitting between them. Germline V lookup: CDR1 LGHNT, CDR2 FRNRAP. The CDR3 DNA reads TGTGCTAGCGCGAACTCTGACTTAGGGGGGCTAGCGGGCACAGATACGCAGTATTTT. It codes for CASANSDLGGLAGTDTQYF.